This record concerns one TCR beta chain sequence. The data were obtained in a study of blood T cell repertoires in COVID-19. Study summary: PBMCs, B-cell-depleted T cells, or T cells provided the cDNA or gDNA that made up the material.

Looked up from germline, CDR1 is MNHEY and CDR2 is SMNVEV (reference sequence). The V end lost 5 bases, the J end lost 4 bases, and 11 bases lay between the germline ends. The CDR3 spans 13 residues. Measured with immunoSEQ multiplex PCR; TCRdb has only the in-frame clones, and not every one. The sample lists hundreds of thousands of clones, about 86% occurring once. Allocation to cohorts depended on clinical history reported by the participants. The TCR sequence derives from a woman in her forties or fifties in a cohort exposed to, infected with or recovered from COVID-19 (not recorded which). The V call is TRBV27, the J call TRBJ1-2, with D possibly being TRBD1 (5 bases). Sequencing used PBMCs or T cells enriched from blood (not recorded which). CDR3: CASSARAFYGYTF. In nucleotides, the CDR3 is TGTGCCAGCAGTGCCAGGGCCTTCTATGGCTACACCTTC.